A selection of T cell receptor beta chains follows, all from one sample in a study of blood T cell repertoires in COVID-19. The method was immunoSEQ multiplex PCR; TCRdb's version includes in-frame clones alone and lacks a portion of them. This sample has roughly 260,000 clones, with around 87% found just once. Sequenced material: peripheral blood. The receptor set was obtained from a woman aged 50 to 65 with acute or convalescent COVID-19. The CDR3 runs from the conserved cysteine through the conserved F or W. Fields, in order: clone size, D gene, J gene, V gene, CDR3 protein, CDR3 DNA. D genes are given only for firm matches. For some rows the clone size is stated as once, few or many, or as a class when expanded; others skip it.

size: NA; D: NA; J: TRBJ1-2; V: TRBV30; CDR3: CAENQGGYGYTF; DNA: TGTGCCGAAAACCAGGGTGGCTATGGCTACACCTTC
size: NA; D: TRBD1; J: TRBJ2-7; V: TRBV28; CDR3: CASSLSSPGTGAYEQYF; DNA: TGTGCCAGCAGTTTATCCTCCCCCGGGACAGGGGCCTACGAGCAGTACTTC
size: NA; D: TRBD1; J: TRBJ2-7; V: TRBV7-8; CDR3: CASSKRDRGSDEQYF; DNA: TGTGCCAGCAGCAAAAGGGACAGGGGATCGGACGAGCAGTACTTC
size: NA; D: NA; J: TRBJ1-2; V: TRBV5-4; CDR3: CASSLAGAGDGYTF; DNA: TGTGCCAGCAGCTTGGCCGGGGCAGGGGACGGCTACACCTTC
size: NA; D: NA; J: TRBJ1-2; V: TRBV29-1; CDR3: CSVGGGYGYTF; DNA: TGCAGCGTTGGGGGGGGATATGGCTACACCTTC
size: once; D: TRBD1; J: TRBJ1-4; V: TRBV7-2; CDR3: CASSLRTGRGEKLFF; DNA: TGTGCCAGCAGCCTTCGGACAGGGAGGGGTGAAAAACTGTTTTTT
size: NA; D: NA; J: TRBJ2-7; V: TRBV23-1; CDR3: CASSQSDRNYEQYF; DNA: TGCGCCAGCAGTCAATCGGACAGAAACTACGAGCAGTACTTC
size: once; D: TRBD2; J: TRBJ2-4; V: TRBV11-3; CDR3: CASSPGLAGRPAKNIQYF; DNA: TGTGCCAGCAGCCCGGGACTAGCGGGGAGGCCGGCCAAAAACATTCAGTACTTC
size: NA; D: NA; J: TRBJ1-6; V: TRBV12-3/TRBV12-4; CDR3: CASSLVQQSPLHF; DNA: TGTGCCAGCAGTTTAGTACAGCAGTCACCCCTCCACTTT
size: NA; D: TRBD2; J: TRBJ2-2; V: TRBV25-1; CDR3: CASSEGLAETNTGELFF; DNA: TGTGCCAGCAGTGAGGGACTAGCGGAAACGAACACCGGGGAGCTGTTTTTT
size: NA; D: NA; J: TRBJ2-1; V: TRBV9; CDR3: CASSVAARIANEQFF; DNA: TGTGCCAGCAGCGTAGCGGCTAGAATAGCCAATGAGCAGTTCTTC
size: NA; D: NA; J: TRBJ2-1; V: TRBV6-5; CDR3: CASSFHSASSYNEQFF; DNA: TGTGCCAGCAGTTTCCATAGCGCTAGCTCCTACAATGAGCAGTTCTTC
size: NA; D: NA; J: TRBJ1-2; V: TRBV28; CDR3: CASSLGVVYGYTF; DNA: TGTGCCAGCAGTCTAGGGGTTGTCTATGGCTACACCTTC
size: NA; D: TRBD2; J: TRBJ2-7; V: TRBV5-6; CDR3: CASSLGEGRSGFHEQYF; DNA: TGTGCCAGCAGCTTGGGGGAGGGCCGATCTGGTTTCCACGAGCAGTACTTC
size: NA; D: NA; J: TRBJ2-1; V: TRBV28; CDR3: CASSYRSSYNEQFF; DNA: TGTGCCAGCAGTTATCGTAGTTCCTACAATGAGCAGTTCTTC
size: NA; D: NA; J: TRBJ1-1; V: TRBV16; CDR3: CASSPQGRTEAFF; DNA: TGTGCCAGCAGCCCTCAGGGGCGCACTGAAGCTTTCTTT
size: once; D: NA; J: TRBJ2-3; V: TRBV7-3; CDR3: CASSWASTDTQYF; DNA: TGTGCCAGCAGCTGGGCTAGCACAGATACGCAGTATTTT
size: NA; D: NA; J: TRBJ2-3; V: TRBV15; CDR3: CATSRLIDTQYF; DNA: TGTGCCACCAGCAGACTTATAGATACGCAGTATTTT
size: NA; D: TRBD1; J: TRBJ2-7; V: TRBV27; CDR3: CASSLSGPGGEPYEQYF; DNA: TGTGCCAGCAGTTTATCGGGACCAGGGGGAGAACCCTACGAGCAGTACTTC
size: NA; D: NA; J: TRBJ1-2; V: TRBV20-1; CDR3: CSASGDHGYTF; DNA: TGCAGTGCTTCAGGGGACCATGGCTACACCTTC
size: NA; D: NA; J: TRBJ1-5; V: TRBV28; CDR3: CASSGGTGYNQPQHF; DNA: TGTGCCAGCAGTGGGGGGACGGGGTACAATCAGCCCCAGCATTTT
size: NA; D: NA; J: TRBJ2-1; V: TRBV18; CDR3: CASSPLVASSNEQFF; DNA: TGTGCCAGCTCCCCCCTCGTAGCTTCGAGCAATGAGCAGTTCTTC
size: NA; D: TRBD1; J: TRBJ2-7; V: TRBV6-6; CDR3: CASSDRGRDEQYF; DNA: TGTGCCAGCAGCGACAGGGGGCGGGACGAGCAGTACTTC
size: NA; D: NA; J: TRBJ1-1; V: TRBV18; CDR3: CASSPIEREAFF; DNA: TGTGCCAGCTCACCCATAGAACGTGAAGCTTTCTTT